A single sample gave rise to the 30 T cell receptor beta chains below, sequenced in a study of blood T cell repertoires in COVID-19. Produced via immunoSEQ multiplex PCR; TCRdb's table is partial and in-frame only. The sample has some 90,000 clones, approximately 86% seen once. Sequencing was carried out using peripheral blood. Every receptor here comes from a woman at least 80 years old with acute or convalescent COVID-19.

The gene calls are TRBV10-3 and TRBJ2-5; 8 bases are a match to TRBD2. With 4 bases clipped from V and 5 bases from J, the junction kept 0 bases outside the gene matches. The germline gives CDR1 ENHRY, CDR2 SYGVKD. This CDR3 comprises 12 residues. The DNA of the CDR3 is TGTGCCATCAGTGTAGCGGGGGAGACCCAGTACTTC. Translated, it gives CAISVAGETQYF.

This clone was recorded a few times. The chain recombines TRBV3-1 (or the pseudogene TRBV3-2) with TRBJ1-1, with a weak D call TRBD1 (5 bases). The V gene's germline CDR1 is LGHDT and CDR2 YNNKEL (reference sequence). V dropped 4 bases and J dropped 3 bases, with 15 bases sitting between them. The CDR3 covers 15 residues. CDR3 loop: CASSLGPGWYTEAFF. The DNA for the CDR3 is TGTGCCAGCAGCCTAGGGCCAGGGTGGTACACTGAAGCTTTCTTT.

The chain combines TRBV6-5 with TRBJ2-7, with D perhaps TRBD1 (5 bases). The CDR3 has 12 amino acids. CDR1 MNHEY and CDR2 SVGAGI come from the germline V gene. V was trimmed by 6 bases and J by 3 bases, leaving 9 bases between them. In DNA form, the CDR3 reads TGTGCCAGCAGGTTCGACAGCTACGAGCAGTACTTC. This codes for CASRFDSYEQYF.

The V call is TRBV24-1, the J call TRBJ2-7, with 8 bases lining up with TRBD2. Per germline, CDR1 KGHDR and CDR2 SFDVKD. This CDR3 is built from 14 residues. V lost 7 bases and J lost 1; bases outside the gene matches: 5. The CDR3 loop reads CATSAGGVSYEQYF. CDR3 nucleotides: TGTGCCACCAGCGCCGGGGGGGTGTCCTACGAGCAGTACTTC.

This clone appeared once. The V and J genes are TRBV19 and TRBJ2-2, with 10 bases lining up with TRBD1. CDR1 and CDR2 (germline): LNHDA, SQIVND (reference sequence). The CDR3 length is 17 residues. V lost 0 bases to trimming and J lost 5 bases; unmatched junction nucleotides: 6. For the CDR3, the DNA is TGTGCCAGTAGTATAGAGCGACAGGGGGCGATAACCGGGGAGCTGTTTTTT. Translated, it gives CASSIERQGAITGELFF.

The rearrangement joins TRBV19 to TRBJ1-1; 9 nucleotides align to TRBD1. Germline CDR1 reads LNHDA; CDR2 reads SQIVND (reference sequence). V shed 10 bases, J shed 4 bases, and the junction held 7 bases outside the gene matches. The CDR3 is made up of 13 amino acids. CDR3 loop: CATDTGGFTEAFF. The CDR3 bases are TGTGCCACCGACACAGGGGGCTTCACTGAAGCTTTCTTT.

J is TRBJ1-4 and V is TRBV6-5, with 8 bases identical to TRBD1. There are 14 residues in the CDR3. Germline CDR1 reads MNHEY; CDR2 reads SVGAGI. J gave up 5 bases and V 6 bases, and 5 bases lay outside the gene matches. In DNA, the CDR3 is TGTGCCAGCAGCCGCCGGACAGGGAATGAAAAACTGTTTTTT. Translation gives CASSRRTGNEKLFF.

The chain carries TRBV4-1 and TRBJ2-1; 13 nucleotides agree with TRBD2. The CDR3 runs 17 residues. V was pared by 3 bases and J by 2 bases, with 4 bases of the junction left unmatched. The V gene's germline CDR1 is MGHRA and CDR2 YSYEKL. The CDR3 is CASSHQLAGGTYNEQFF. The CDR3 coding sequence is TGCGCCAGCAGCCATCAACTAGCGGGGGGGACCTACAATGAGCAGTTCTTC.

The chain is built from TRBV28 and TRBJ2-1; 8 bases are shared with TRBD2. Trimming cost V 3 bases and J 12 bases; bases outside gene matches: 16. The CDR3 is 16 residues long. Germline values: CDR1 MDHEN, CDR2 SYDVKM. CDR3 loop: CASSFLLRGGPQWQFF. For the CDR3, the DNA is TGTGCCAGCAGTTTCCTTCTCCGCGGGGGGCCTCAATGGCAGTTCTTC.

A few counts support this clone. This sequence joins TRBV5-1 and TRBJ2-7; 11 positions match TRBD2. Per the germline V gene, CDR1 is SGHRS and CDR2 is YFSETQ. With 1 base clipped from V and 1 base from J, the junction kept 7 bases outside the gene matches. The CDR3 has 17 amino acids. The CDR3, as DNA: TGCGCCAGCAGCTTGTTTCTAGCGGGGGGCAAATCCTACGAGCAGTACTTC. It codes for CASSLFLAGGKSYEQYF.

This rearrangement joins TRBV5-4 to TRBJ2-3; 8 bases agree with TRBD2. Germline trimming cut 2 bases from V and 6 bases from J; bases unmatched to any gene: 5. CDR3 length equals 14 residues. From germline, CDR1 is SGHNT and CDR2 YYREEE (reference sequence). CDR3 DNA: TGTGCCAGCAGCTTAAGGGCTAGCGGGGATACGCAGTATTTT. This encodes CASSLRASGDTQYF.

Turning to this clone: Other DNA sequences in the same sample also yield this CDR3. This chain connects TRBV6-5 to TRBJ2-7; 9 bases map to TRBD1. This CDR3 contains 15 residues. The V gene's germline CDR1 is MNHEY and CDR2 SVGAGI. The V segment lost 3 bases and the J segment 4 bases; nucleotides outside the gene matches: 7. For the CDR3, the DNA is TGTGCCAGCAGTTATTCCGGGACAGGGCCTTACGAGCAGTACTTC. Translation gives CASSYSGTGPYEQYF.

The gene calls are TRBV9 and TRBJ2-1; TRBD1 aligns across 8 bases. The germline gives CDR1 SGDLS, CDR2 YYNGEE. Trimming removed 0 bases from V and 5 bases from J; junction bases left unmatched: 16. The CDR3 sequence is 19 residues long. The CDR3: CASSVATSGGLTPDNEQFF. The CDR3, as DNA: TGTGCCAGCAGCGTAGCTACATCAGGGGGCCTTACTCCCGACAATGAGCAGTTCTTC.

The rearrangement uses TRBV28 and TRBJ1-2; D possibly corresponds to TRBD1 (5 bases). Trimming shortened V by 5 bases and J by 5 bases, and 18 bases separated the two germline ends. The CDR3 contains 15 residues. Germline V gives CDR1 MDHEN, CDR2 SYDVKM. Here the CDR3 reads CASSPWEGREYGYTF. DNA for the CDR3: TGTGCCAGCAGTCCGTGGGAGGGGCGCGAGTATGGCTACACCTTC.

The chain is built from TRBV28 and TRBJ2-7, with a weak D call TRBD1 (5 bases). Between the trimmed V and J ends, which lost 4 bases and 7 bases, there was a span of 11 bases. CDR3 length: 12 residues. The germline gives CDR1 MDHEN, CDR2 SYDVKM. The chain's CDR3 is CASSSGPGEQYF. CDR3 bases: TGTGCCAGCAGTTCCGGGCCAGGGGAGCAGTACTTC. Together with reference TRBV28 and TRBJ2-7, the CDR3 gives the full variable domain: DVKVTQSSRYLVKRTGEKVFLECVQDMDHENMFWYRQDPGLGLRLIYFSYDVKMKEKGDIPEGYSVSREKKERFSLILESASTNQTSMYLCASSSGPGEQYFGPGTRLTVT.

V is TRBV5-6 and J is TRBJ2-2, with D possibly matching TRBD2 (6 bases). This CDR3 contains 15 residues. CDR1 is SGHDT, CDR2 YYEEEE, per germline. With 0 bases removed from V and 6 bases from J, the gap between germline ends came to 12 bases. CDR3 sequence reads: CASSLGPRGSGELFF. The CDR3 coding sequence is TGTGCCAGCAGCTTGGGTCCTCGGGGGTCCGGGGAGCTGTTTTTT.

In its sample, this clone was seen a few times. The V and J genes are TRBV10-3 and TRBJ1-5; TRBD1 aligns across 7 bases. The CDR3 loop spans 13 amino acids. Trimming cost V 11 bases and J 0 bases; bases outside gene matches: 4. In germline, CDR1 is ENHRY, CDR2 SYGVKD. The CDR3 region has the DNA TGTGCCGTAGGGACAGATAGCAATCAGCCCCAGCATTTT. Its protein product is CAVGTDSNQPQHF.

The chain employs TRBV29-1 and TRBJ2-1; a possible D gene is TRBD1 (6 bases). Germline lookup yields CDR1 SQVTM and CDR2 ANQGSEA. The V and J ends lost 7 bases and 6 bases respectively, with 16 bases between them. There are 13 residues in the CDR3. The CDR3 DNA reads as TGCAGCGGAACGGACAGAAAAATCAATGAGCAGTTCTTC. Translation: CSGTDRKINEQFF.

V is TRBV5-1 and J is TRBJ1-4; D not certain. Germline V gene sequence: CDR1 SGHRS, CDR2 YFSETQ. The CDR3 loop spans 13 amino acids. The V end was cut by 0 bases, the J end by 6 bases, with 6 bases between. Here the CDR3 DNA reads TGCGCCAGCAGCTTGGCCGGGTATGAAAAACTGTTTTTT. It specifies CASSLAGYEKLFF.

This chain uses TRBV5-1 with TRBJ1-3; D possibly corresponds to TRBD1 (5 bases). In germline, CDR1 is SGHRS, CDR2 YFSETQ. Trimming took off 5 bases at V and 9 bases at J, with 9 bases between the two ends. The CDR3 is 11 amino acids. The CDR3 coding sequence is TGCGCCAGCAGACAGGAGACCACCATATATTTT. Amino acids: CASRQETTIYF.

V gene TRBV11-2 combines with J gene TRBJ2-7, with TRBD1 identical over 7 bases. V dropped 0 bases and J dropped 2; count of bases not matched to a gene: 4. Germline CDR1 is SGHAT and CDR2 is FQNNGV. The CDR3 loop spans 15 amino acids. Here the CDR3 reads CASSLDRGQTYEQYF. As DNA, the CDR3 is TGTGCCAGCAGCTTAGATAGGGGACAGACCTACGAGCAGTACTTC.

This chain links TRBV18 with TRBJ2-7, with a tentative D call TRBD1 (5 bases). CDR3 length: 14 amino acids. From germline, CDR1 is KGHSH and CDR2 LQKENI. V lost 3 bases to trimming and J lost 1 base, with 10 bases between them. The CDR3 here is CASSPIQGSYEQYF. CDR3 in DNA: TGTGCCAGCTCACCCATCCAGGGATCCTACGAGCAGTACTTC. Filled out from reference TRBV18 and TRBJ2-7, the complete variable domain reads NAGVMQNPRHLVRRRGQEARLRCSPMKGHSHVYWYRQLPEEGLKFMVYLQKENIIDESGMPKERFSAEFPKEGPSILRIQQVVRGDSAAYFCASSPIQGSYEQYFGPGTRLTVT.

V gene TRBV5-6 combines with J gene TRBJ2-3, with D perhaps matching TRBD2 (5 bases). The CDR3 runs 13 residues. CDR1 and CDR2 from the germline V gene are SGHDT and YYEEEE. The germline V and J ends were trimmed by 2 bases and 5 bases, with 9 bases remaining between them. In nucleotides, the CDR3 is TGTGCCAGCAGCTTCGAACGGGGAGATACGCAGTATTTT. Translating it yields CASSFERGDTQYF.

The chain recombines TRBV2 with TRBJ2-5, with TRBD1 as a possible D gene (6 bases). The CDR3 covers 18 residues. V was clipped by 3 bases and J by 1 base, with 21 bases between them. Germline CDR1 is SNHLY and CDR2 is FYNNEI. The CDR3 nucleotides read TGTGCCAGCAGTGAGACCCCGCTTGTGGCCAGGGGCCAAGAGACCCAGTACTTC. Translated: CASSETPLVARGQETQYF. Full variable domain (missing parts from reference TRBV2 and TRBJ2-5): EPEVTQTPSHQVTQMGQEVILRCVPISNHLYFYWYRQILGQKVEFLVSFYNNEISEKSEIFDDQFSVERPDGSNFTLKIRSTKLEDSAMYFCASSETPLVARGQETQYFGPGTRLLVL.

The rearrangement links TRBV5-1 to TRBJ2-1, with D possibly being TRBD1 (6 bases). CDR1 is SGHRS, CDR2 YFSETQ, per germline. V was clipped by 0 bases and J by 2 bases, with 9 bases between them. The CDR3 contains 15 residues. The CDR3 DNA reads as TGCGCCAGCAGCTTGGAAGGGACACCCTACAATGAGCAGTTCTTC. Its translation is CASSLEGTPYNEQFF.

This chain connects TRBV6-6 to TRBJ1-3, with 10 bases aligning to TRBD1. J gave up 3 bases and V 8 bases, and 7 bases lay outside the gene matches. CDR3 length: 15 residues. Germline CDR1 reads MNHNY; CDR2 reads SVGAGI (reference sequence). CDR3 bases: TGTGCCAGCGGAAAGGGACAGGGGTTTGGAAACACCATATATTTT. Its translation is CASGKGQGFGNTIYF.

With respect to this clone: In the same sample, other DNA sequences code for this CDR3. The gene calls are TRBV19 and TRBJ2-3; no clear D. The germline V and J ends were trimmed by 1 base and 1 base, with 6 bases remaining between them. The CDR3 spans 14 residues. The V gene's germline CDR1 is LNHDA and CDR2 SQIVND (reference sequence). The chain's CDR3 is CASSIGGGTDTQYF. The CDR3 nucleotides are TGTGCCAGTAGTATAGGCGGTGGCACAGATACGCAGTATTTT.

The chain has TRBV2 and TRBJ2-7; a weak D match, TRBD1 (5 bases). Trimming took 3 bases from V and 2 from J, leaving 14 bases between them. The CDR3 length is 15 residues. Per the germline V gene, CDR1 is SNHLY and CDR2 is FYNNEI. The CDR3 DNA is TGTGCCAGCAGTGACCTAGGAGACAGTCCCTACGAGCAGTACTTC. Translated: CASSDLGDSPYEQYF.

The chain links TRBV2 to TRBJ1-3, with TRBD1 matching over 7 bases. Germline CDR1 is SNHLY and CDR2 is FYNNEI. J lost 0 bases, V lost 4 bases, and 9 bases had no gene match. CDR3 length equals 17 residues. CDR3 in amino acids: CASSVNPTGASGNTIYF. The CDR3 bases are TGTGCCAGCAGTGTAAACCCTACAGGGGCCTCTGGAAACACCATATATTTT.

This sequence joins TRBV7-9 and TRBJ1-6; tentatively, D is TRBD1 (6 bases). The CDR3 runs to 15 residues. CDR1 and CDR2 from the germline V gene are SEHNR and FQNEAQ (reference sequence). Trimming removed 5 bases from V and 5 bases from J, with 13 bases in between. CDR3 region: CASSIGQTNNSPLHF. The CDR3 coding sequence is TGTGCCAGCAGCATTGGACAGACCAATAATTCACCCCTCCACTTT.